The clone carrying this T cell receptor (beta chain) was seen only a few times. The antigen remains undetermined. CDR3 length: 15 residues. Under the ViraFEST assay, PBMC were stimulated with viral peptide pools so that antigen-specific CD4+ T cells expanded. Sequencing was performed afterwards. CD4+ T cells were isolated after 10 days of culture. SARS-CoV-2 infected the person between March and December 2020, as confirmed by PCR. The table came from immunoSEQ multiplex PCR; TCRdb's copy has only in-frame clones and leaves some out. Here the sample spans around 30,000 clones, approximately 69% being singletons. This sample stems from a study of vaccination effects on CD4 cells after COVID-19. Findings of the study overall: The study got few convalescent patients and did not collect any early post-infection timepoints.

This clonotype originated in a human donor who had a prior SARS-CoV-2 infection. This material consisted of CD4+ T cells from PBMCs cultured with SARS-CoV-2 spike peptides, taken before COVID-19 vaccination. V is TRBV21-1 and J is TRBJ1-6. TRBV21-1 is a listed pseudogene. The DNA of the CDR3 is TGTGCCAGCAGCTCTCCGGGACCGTCGGATTCACCCCTCCACTTT. Its protein is CASSSPGPSDSPLHF.